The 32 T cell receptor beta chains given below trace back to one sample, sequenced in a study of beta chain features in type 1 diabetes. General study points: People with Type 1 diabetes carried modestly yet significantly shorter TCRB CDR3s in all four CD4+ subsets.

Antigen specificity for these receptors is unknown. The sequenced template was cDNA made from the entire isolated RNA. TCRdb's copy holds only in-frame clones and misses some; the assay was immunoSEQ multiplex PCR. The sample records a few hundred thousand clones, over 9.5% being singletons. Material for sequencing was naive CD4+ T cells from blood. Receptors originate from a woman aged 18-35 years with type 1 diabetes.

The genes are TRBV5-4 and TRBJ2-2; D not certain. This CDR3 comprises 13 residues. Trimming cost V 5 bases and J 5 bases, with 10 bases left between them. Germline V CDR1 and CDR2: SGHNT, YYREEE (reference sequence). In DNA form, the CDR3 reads TGTGCCAGCAGACTTGATATAACCGGGGAGCTGTTTTTT. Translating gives CASRLDITGELFF. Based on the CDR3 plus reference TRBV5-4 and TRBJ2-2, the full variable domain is ETGVTQSPTHLIKTRGQQVTLRCSSQSGHNTVSWYQQALGQGPQFIFQYYREEENGRGNFPPRFSGLQFPNYSSELNVNALELDDSALYLCASRLDITGELFFGEGSRLTVL.

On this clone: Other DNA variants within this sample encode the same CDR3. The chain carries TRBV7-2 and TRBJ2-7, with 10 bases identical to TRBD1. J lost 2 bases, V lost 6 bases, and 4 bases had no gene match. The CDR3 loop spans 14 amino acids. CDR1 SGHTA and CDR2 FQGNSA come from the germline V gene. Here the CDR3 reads CASSRDRGTYEQYF. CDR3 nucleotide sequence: TGTGCCAGCAGTCGGGACAGGGGAACCTACGAGCAGTACTTC.

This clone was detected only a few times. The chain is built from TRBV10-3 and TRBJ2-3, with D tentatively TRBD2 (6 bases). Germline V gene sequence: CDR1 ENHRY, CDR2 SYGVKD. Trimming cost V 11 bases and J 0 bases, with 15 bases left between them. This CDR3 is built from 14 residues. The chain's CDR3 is CASDGSGSTDTQYF. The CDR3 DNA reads TGTGCCTCAGACGGGAGCGGTAGCACAGATACGCAGTATTTT.

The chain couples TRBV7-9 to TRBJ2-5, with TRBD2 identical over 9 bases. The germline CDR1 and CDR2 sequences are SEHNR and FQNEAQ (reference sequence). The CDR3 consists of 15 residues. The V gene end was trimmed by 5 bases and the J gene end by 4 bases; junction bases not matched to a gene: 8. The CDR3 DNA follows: TGTGCCAGCAGCGATCTAGCGGGGTCTGGAGAGACCCAGTACTTC. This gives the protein CASSDLAGSGETQYF.

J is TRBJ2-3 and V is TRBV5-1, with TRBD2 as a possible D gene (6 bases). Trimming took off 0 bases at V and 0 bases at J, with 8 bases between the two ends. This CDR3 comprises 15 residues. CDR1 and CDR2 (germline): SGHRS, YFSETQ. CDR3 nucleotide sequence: TGCGCCAGCAGCTTGGGACGGGGGAGCACAGATACGCAGTATTTT. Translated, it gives CASSLGRGSTDTQYF.

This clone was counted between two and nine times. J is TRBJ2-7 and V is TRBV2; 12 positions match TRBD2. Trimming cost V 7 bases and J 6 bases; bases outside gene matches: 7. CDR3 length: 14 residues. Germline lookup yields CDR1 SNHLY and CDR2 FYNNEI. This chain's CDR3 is CASTVLAGGGEQYF. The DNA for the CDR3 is TGTGCCAGCACCGTACTAGCGGGAGGAGGCGAGCAGTACTTC.

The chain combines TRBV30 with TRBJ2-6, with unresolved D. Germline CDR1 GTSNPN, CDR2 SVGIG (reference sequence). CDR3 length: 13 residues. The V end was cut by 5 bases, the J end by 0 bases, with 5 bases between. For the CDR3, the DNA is TGTGCCTGGGGAGCCTCTGGGGCCAACGTCCTGACTTTC. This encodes CAWGASGANVLTF.

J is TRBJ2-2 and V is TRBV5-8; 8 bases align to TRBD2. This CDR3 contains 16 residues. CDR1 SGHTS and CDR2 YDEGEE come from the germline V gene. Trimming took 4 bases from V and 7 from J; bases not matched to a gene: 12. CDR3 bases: TGTGCCAGCAGCCCCCCGGCGGGGGGAGTCCACGGGGAGCTGTTTTTT. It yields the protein CASSPPAGGVHGELFF.

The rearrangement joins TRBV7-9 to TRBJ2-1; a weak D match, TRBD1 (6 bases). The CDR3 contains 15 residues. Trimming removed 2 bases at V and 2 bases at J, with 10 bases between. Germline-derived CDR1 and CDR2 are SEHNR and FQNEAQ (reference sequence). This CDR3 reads CASSLRQETYNEQFF. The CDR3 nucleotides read TGTGCCAGCAGCTTAAGACAGGAAACCTACAATGAGCAGTTCTTC.

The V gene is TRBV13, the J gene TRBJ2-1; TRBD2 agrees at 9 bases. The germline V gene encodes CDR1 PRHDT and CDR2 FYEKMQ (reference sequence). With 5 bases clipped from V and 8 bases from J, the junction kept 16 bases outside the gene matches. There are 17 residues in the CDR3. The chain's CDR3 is CASSPFFLRGGADEQFF. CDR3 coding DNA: TGTGCCAGCAGCCCCTTTTTTCTTCGCGGGGGGGCTGATGAGCAGTTCTTC.

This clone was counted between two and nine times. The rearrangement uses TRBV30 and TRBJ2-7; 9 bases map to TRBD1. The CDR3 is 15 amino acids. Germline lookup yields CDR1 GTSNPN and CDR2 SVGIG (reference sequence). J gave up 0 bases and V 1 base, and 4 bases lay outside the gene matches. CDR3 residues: CAWSAGTGPSYEQYF. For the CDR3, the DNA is TGTGCCTGGAGTGCCGGGACAGGGCCCTCCTACGAGCAGTACTTC.

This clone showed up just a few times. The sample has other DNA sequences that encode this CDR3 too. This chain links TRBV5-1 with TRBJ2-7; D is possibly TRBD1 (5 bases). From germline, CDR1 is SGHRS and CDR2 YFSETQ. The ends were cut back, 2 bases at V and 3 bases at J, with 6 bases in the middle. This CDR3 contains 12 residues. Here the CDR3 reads CASSFRGYEQYF. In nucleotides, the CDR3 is TGCGCCAGCAGCTTTAGGGGCTACGAGCAGTACTTC. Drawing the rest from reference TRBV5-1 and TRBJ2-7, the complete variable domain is KAGVTQTPRYLIKTRGQQVTLSCSPISGHRSVSWYQQTPGQGLQFLFEYFSETQRNKGNFPGRFSGRQFSNSRSEMNVSTLELGDSALYLCASSFRGYEQYFGPGTRLTVT.

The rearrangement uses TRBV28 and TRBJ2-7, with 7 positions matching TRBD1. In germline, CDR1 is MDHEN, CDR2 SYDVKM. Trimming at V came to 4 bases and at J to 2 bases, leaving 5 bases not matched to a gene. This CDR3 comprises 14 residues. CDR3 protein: CASSSDRAAYEQYF. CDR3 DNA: TGTGCCAGCAGTTCTGACAGGGCTGCCTACGAGCAGTACTTC.

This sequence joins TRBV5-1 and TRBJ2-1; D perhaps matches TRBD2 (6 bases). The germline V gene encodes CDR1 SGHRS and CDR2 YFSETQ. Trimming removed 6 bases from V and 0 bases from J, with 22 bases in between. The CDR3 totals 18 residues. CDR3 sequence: CASTFFSGRLSSYNEQFF. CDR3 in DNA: TGCGCCAGCACCTTCTTCAGCGGGCGATTGAGCTCCTACAATGAGCAGTTCTTC.

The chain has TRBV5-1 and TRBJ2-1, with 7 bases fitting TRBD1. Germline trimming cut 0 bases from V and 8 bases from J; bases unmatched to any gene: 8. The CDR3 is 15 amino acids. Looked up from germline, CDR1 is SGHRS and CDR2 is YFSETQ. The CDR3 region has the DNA TGCGCCAGCAGCTTGGACCCCGGACAGGCGTATGAGCAGTTCTTC. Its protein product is CASSLDPGQAYEQFF. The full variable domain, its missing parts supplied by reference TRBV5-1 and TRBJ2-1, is KAGVTQTPRYLIKTRGQQVTLSCSPISGHRSVSWYQQTPGQGLQFLFEYFSETQRNKGNFPGRFSGRQFSNSRSEMNVSTLELGDSALYLCASSLDPGQAYEQFFGPGTRLTVL.

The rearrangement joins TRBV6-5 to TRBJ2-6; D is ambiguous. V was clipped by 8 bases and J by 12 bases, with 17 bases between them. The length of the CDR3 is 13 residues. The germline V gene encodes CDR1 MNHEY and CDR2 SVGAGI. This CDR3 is CASRSLHLAVLTF. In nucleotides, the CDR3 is TGTGCCAGCCGCTCGTTACACTTAGCCGTCCTGACTTTC.

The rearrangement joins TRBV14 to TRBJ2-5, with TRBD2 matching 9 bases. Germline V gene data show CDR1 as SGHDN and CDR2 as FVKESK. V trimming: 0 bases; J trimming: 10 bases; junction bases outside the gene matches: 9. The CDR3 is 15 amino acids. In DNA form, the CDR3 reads TGTGCCAGCAGCCAAGAAGCGGGGGGTGATAGAGACCAGTACTTC. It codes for CASSQEAGGDRDQYF.

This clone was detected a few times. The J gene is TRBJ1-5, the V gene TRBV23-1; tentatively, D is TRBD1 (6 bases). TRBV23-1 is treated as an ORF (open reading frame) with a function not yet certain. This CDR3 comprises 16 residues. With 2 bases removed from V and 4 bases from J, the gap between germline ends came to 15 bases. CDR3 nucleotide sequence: TGCGCCAGCAGTCAAGCTCTGGACAGCTTAAATCAGCCCCAGCATTTT. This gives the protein CASSQALDSLNQPQHF.

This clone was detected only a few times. As DNA, the CDR3 is TGTGCCAGCAGCTACGGACAGGGTCGACAGACCCAGTACTTC. Encoded protein: CASSYGQGRQTQYF. The chain links TRBV7-7 to TRBJ2-5; 8 nucleotides match TRBD1. The CDR3 has 14 residues. Germline V gene lookup returns CDR1 SSHAT and CDR2 FNYEAQ (reference sequence). V trimming: 4 bases; J trimming: 6 bases; junction bases outside the gene matches: 7. Using reference TRBV7-7 and TRBJ2-5 for the parts outside the CDR3, the full variable domain is GAGVSQSPRYKVTKRGQDVTLRCDPISSHATLYWYQQALGQGPEFLTYFNYEAQPDKSGLPSDRFSAERPEGSISTLTIQRTEQRDSAMYRCASSYGQGRQTQYFGPGTRLLVL.

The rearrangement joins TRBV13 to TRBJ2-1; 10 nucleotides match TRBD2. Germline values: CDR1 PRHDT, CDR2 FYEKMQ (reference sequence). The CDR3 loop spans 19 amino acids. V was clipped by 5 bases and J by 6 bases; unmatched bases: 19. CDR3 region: CASSPLGSGRLATINEQFF. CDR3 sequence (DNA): TGTGCCAGCAGCCCCCTGGGTAGCGGGAGGCTCGCCACCATCAATGAGCAGTTCTTC.

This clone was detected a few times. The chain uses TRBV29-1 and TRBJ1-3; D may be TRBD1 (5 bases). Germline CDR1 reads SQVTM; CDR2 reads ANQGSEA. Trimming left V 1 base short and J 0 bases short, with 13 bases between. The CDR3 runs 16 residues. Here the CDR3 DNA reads TGCAGCGTTGAAGGGGGGGAGGACTTCTCTGGAAACACCATATATTTT. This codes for CSVEGGEDFSGNTIYF.

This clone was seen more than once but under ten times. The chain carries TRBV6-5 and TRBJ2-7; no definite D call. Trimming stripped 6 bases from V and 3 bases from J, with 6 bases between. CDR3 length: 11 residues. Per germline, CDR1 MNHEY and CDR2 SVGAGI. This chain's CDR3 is CASRLNYEQYF. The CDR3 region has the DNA TGTGCCAGCAGGCTAAACTACGAGCAGTACTTC.

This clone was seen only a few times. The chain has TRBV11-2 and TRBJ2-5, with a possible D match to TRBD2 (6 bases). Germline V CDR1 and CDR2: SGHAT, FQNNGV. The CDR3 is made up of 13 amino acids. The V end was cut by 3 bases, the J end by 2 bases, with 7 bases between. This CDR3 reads CASSFGTQETQYF. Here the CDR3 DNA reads TGTGCCAGCAGCTTCGGGACTCAAGAGACCCAGTACTTC.

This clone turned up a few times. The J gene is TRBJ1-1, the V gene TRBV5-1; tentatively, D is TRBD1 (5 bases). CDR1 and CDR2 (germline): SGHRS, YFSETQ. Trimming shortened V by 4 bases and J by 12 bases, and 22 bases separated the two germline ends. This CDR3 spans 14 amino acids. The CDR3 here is CASSLSSQGLRPFF. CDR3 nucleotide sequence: TGCGCCAGCAGCCTGTCTAGCCAGGGACTTCGGCCTTTCTTT.

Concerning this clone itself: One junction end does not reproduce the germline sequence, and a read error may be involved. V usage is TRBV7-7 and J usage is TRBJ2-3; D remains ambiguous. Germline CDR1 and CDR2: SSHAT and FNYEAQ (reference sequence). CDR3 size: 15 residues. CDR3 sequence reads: CASSLGPYSTDTQYF. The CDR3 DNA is TGTGCTAGCAGTCTAGGTCCCTATAGCACAGATACGCAGTATTTT.

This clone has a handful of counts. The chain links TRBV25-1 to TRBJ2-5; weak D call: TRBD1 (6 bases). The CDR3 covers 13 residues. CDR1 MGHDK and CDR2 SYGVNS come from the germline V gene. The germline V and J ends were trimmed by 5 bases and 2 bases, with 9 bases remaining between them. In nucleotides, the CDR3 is TGTGCCAGCAGTCGGGACACGCAAGAGACCCAGTACTTC. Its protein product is CASSRDTQETQYF.

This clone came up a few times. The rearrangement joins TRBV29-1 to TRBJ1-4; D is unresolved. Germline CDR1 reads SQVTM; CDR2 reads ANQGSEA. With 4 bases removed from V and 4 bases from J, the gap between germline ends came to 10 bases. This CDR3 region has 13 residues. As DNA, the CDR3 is TGCAGCGTTGCGGGAAGGGTTAATGAAAAACTGTTTTTT. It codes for CSVAGRVNEKLFF.

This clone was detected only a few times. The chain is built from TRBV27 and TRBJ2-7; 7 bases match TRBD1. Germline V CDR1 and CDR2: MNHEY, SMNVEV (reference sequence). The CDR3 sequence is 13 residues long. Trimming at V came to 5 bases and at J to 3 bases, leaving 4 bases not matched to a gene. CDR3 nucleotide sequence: TGTGCCAGCAGTCGGGACAGCTACTACGAGCAGTACTTC. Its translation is CASSRDSYYEQYF.

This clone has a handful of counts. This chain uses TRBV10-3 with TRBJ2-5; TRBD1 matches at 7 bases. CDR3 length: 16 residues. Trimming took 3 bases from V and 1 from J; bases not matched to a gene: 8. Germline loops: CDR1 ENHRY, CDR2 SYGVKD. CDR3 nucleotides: TGTGCCATCAGTGACCGAAGAACAGGGGCCCAAGAGACCCAGTACTTC. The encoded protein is CAISDRRTGAQETQYF.

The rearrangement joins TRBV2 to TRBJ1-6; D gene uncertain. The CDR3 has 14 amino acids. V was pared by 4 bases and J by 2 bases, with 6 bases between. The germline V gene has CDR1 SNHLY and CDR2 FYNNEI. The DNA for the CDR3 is TGTGCCAGCAGTGTACTGACCTATAATTCACCCCTCCACTTT. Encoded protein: CASSVLTYNSPLHF.

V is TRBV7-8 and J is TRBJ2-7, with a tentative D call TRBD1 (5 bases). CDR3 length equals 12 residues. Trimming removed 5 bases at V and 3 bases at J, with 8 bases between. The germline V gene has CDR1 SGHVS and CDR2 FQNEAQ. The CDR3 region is CASSQGYYEQYF. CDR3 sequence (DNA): TGTGCCAGCAGCCAGGGCTACTACGAGCAGTACTTC.

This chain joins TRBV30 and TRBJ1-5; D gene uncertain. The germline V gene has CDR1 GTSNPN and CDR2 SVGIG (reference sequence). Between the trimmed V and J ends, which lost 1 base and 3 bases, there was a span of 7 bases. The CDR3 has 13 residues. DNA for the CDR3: TGTGCCTGGAGTGCTCGACTCAATCAGCCCCAGCATTTT. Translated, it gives CAWSARLNQPQHF. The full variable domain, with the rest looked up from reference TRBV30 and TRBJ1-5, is SQTIHQWPATLVQPVGSPLSLECTVEGTSNPNLYWYRQAAGRGLQLLFYSVGIGQISSEVPQNLSASRPQDRQFILSSKKLLLSDSGFYLCAWSARLNQPQHFGDGTRLSIL.